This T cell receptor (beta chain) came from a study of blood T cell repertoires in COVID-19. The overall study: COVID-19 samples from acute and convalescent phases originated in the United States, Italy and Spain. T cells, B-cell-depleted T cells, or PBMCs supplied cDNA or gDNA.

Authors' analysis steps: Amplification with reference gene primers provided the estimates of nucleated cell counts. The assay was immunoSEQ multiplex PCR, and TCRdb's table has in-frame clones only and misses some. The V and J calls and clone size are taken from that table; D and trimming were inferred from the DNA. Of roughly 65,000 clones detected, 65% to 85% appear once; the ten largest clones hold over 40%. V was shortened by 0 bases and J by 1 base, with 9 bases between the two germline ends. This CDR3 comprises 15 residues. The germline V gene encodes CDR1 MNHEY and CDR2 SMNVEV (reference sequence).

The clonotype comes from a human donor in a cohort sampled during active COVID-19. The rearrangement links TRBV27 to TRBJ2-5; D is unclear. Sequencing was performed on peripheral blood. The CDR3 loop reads CASSLSRHPQETQYF. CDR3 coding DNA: TGTGCCAGCAGTTTATCACGACACCCCCAAGAGACCCAGTACTTC.